These 8 T cell receptor beta chains originate from one sample sequenced in a study of Ad26.COV2.S vaccination and SARS-CoV-2 variants. The treatment denotes: roughly 18 received Ad26.COV2.S at low or high dose, single or two shots; 5 received placebo; per-sample allocation not given. After the first vaccine or placebo injection, samples were drawn on day 63. TCRdb's copy holds only in-frame clones and misses some; the assay was immunoSEQ multiplex PCR. The table has hundreds of thousands of clones, 75% to 95% seen once; the top ten hold more than 9%. Sample: peripheral blood, taken in a trial of Ad26.COV2.S vaccine versus placebo. Receptor source: a person between 18 and 59 years old who received the Ad26.COV2.S COVID-19 vaccine or a placebo.

The gene calls are TRBV5-1 and TRBJ2-1; TRBD2 matches 15 bases. The CDR3 sequence is 19 residues long. CDR1 and CDR2 (germline): SGHRS, YFSETQ. V lost 2 bases to trimming and J lost 10 bases; unmatched junction nucleotides: 16. The DNA for the CDR3 is TGCGCCAGCAGCTTTCAATCCGCCGGGACTAGCGGGAGGACACAAGAGCAGTTCTTC. It yields the protein CASSFQSAGTSGRTQEQFF.

The chain links TRBV5-8 to TRBJ2-7; 10 bases match TRBD2. Germline V gene data show CDR1 as SGHTS and CDR2 as YDEGEE. The trim removed 1 base at V and 4 bases at J, leaving 2 bases unmatched. The CDR3 covers 14 residues. The DNA of the CDR3 is TGTGCCAGCAGCTTGAAACTAGCGGGATACGAGCAGTACTTC. Protein: CASSLKLAGYEQYF. The whole variable domain, remainder taken from reference TRBV5-8 and TRBJ2-7, is EAGVTQSPTHLIKTRGQQATLRCSPISGHTSVYWYQQALGLGLQFLLWYDEGEERNRGNFPPRFSGRQFPNYSSELNVNALELEDSALYLCASSLKLAGYEQYFGPGTRLTVT.

The chain joins TRBV4-1 to TRBJ2-1; 12 nucleotides agree with TRBD2. The CDR3 loop spans 18 amino acids. V shed 0 bases, J shed 7 bases, and the junction held 10 bases outside the gene matches. Germline V CDR1 and CDR2: MGHRA, YSYEKL. The CDR3 spells CASSQDPLAGGPGNEQFF. CDR3 nucleotide sequence: TGCGCCAGCAGCCAAGACCCGCTAGCGGGAGGGCCCGGGAATGAGCAGTTCTTC.

V usage is TRBV3-1 (or the pseudogene TRBV3-2) and J usage is TRBJ2-3, with D possibly called TRBD1 or TRBD2 (5 bases each). The CDR3 consists of 16 residues. Germline V gene lookup returns CDR1 LGHDT and CDR2 YNNKEL (reference sequence). V was pared by 0 bases and J by 5 bases, with 15 bases between. DNA of the CDR3: TGTGCCAGCAGCCAAGATCGGGGCGGCCCTTTAGATACGCAGTATTTT. Translation gives CASSQDRGGPLDTQYF.

The chain joins TRBV7-3 to TRBJ2-3; 12 bases line up with TRBD2. After removal of 2 bases from V and 1 base from J, the junction contained 13 bases not matched to a gene. The germline CDR1 and CDR2 sequences are SGHTA and FQGTGA. The CDR3 has 20 amino acids. The CDR3 nucleotides are TGTGCCAGCAGCTTATGGGCCCCTCCACTAGCGGGAGGACGCACAGATACGCAGTATTTT. It encodes CASSLWAPPLAGGRTDTQYF. The full variable domain, with the rest looked up from reference TRBV7-3 and TRBJ2-3, is GAGVSQTPSNKVTEKGKYVELRCDPISGHTALYWYRQSLGQGPEFLIYFQGTGAADDSGLPNDRFFAVRPEGSVSTLKIQRTERGDSAVYLCASSLWAPPLAGGRTDTQYFGPGTRLTVL.

J is TRBJ2-5 and V is TRBV7-2; TRBD2 agrees at 7 bases. CDR3 length equals 15 residues. CDR1 is SGHTA, CDR2 FQGNSA, per germline. J was trimmed by 1 base and V by 1 base; bases with no gene match: 3. CDR3 amino acids: CASSLVLAVQETQYF. The CDR3 region has the DNA TGTGCCAGCAGCTTAGTGCTAGCGGTCCAAGAGACCCAGTACTTC.

The chain joins TRBV19 to TRBJ2-5; the D gene is possibly TRBD2 (6 bases). The ends were cut back, 3 bases at V and 5 bases at J, with 16 bases in the middle. The length of the CDR3 is 15 residues. From germline, CDR1 is LNHDA and CDR2 SQIVND (reference sequence). The CDR3 region has the DNA TGTGCCAGTAGTATCTGGAGCGGGCCCCTGGAGACCCAGTACTTC. It codes for CASSIWSGPLETQYF. Full variable domain (missing parts from reference TRBV19 and TRBJ2-5): DGGITQSPKYLFRKEGQNVTLSCEQNLNHDAMYWYRQDPGQGLRLIYYSQIVNDFQKGDIAEGYSVSREKKESFPLTVTSAQKNPTAFYLCASSIWSGPLETQYFGPGTRLLVL.

The rearrangement joins TRBV11-2 to TRBJ2-1; 8 nucleotides match TRBD2. V was clipped by 1 base and J by 1 base; unmatched bases: 6. Per germline, CDR1 SGHAT and CDR2 FQNNGV. The CDR3 is made up of 17 amino acids. This CDR3 is CASSLGGAGASYNEQFF. The DNA for the CDR3 is TGTGCCAGCAGCTTAGGGGGAGCGGGAGCTTCCTACAATGAGCAGTTCTTC.